The TCR beta chain under discussion was sequenced for a study of cytomegalovirus exposure and HLA in healthy donors. The study ran its PCR with 60 Vbeta and 13 Jbeta primers. Sequencing used immunoSEQ multiplex PCR; TCRdb keeps in-frame clones, though not all of them. The sample table includes around 70,000 clones. Germline-derived CDR1 and CDR2 are LNHDA and SQIVND (reference sequence). The CDR3 runs to 13 residues. The ends lost 11 bases at V and 1 base at J; junction bases unmatched: 6. V gene TRBV19 combines with J gene TRBJ1-1, with TRBD1 identical over 8 bases. The sample consisted of PBMCs. The receptor was isolated from a man between 40 and 49 years old in good health and CMV-seronegative. The CDR3 sequence: CAVWDRTNTEAFF. The CDR3 DNA reads as TGTGCCGTATGGGACAGGACGAACACTGAAGCTTTCTTT.